This TCR beta chain derives from a study of T cells after yellow fever vaccination. Trimming shortened V by 5 bases and J by 0 bases, and 6 bases separated the two germline ends. CDR1 is SGHDT, CDR2 YYEEEE, per germline. The length of the CDR3 is 12 residues. As TCR cDNA was made by 5'RACE template switching, a universal primer site and UMIs were added. TCRdb analysed the 5' RACE reads with MiXCR anew, one entry per CDR3 protein. The sample records tens of thousands of distinct CDR3 sequences, about 6.6% being singletons. This clonotype appeared a few times. Its antigen is currently unknown. General study findings and limits: In post-booster samples, most primary-vaccination clones reappeared (approximately 96% CD4, around 87% CD8). Some clonotypes were seen in both the CD4 and the CD8 compartments. These made up a small share and likely arose from convergent recombination. The study noted that FACS-sorted repertoires could contain abundant clonotypes contaminating from the bulk population.

This chain links TRBV5-6 with TRBJ2-7; no clear D. This sample comprised CD8+ T cells sorted from PBMCs, obtained around 5 days after the first yellow fever vaccination. The origin of this receptor is a man in his late teens or twenties who received the YFV17D yellow fever vaccine. The CDR3 loop is CASSVNSYEQYF. For the CDR3, the DNA is TGTGCCAGCAGTGTCAACTCCTACGAGCAGTACTTC.